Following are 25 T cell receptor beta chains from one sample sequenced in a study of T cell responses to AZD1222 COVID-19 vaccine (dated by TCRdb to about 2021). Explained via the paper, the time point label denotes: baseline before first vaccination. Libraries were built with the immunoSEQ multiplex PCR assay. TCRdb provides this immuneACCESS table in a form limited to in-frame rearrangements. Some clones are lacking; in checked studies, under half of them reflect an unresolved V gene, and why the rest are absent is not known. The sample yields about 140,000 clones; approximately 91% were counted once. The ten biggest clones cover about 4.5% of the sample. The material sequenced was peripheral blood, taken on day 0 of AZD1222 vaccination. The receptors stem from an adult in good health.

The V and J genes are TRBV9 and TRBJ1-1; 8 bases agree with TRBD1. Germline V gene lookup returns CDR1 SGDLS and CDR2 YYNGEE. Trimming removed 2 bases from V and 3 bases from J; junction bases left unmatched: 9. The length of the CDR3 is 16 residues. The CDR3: CASSVSALTGDTEAFF. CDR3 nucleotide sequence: TGTGCCAGCAGCGTCTCTGCTTTGACAGGGGACACTGAAGCTTTCTTT. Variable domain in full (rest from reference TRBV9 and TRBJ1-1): DSGVTQTPKHLITATGQRVTLRCSPRSGDLSVYWYQQSLDQGLQFLIQYYNGEERAKGNILERFSAQQFPDLHSELNLSSLELGDSALYFCASSVSALTGDTEAFFGQGTRLTVV.

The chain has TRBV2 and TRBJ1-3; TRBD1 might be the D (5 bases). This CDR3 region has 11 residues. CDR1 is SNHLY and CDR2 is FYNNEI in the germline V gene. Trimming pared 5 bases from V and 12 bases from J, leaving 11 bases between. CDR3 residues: CASSTLGGIYF. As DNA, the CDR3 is TGTGCCAGCAGTACCCTCGGGGGCATATATTTT.

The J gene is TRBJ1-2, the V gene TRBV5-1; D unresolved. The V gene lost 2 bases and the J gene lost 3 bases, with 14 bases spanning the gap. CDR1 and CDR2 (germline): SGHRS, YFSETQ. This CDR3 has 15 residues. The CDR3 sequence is CASSFNPEPYYGYTF. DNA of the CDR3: TGCGCCAGCAGCTTCAACCCCGAGCCCTACTATGGCTACACCTTC. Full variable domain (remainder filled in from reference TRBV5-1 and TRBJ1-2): KAGVTQTPRYLIKTRGQQVTLSCSPISGHRSVSWYQQTPGQGLQFLFEYFSETQRNKGNFPGRFSGRQFSNSRSEMNVSTLELGDSALYLCASSFNPEPYYGYTFGSGTRLTVV.

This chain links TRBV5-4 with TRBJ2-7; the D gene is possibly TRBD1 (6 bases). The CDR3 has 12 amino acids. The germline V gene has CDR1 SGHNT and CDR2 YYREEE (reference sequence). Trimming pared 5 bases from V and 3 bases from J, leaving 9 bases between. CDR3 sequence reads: CASSRGGYEQYF. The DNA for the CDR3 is TGTGCCAGCAGTCGAGGGGGCTACGAGCAGTACTTC.

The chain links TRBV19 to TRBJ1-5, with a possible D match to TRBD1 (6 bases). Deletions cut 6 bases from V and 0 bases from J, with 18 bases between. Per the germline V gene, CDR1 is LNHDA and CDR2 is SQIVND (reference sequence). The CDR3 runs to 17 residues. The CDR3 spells CASSYGGPLYSNQPQHF. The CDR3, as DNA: TGTGCCAGTAGCTATGGGGGGCCCCTATATAGCAATCAGCCCCAGCATTTT.

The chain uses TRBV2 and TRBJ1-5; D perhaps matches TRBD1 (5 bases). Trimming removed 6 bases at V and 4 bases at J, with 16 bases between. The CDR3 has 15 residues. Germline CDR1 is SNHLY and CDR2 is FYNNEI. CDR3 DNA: TGTGCCAGCAGGGCGGGACTTGTGGGTAATCAGCCCCAGCATTTT. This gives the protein CASRAGLVGNQPQHF.

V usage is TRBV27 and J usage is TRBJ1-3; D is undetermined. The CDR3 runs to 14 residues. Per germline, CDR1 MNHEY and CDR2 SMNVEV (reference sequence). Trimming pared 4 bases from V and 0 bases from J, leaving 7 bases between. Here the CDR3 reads CASSSRPSGNTIYF. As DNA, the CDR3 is TGTGCCAGCAGTTCCCGGCCCTCTGGAAACACCATATATTTT.

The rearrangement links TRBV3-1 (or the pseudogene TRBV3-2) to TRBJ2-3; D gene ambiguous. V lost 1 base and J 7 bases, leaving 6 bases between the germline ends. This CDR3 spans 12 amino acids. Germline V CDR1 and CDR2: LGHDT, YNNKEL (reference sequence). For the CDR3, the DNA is TGTGCCAGCAGCCAAGCAACGTATACGCAGTATTTT. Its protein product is CASSQATYTQYF.

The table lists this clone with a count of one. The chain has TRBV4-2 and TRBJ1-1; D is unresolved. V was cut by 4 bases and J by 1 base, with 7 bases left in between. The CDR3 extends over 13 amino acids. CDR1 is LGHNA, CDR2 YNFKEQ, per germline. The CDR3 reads CASSPLENTEAFF. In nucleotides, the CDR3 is TGTGCCAGCAGCCCCCTTGAGAACACTGAAGCTTTCTTT.

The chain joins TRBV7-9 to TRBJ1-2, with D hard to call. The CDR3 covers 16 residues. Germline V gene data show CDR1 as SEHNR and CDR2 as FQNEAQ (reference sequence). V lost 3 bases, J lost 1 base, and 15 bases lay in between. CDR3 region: CASSFLSGIGNYGYTF. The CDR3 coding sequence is TGTGCCAGCAGCTTCCTGTCGGGAATTGGTAACTATGGCTACACCTTC.

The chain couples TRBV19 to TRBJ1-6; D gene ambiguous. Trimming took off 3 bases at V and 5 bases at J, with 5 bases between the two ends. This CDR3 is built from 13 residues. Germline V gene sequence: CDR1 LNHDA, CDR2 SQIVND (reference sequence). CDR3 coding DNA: TGTGCCAGTAGTATGAGGGATAATTCACCCCTCCACTTT. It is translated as CASSMRDNSPLHF.

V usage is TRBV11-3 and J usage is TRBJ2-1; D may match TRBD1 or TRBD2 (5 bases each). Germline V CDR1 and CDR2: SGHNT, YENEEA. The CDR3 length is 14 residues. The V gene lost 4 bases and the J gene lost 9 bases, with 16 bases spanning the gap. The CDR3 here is CASSWNPGRGEQFF. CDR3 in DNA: TGTGCCAGCAGCTGGAACCCGGGACGCGGTGAGCAGTTCTTC.

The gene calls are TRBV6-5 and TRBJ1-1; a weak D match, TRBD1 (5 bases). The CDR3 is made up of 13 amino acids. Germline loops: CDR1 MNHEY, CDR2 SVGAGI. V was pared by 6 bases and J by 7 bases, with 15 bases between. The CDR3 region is CASSASGGREAFF. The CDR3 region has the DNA TGTGCCAGCAGCGCGTCGGGGGGACGTGAAGCTTTCTTT.

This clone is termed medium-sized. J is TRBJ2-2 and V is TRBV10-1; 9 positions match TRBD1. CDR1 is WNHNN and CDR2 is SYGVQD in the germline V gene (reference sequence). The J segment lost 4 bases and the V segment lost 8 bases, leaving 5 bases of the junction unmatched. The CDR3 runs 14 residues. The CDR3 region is CASCGTGTTGELFF. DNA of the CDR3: TGCGCCAGCTGCGGGACAGGGACCACCGGGGAGCTGTTTTTT.

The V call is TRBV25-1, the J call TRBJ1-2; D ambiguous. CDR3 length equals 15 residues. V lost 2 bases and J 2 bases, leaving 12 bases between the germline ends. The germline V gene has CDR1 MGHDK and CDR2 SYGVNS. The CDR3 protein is CASSEARAGNYGYTF. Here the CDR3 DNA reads TGTGCCAGCAGTGAAGCCCGCGCGGGAAACTATGGCTACACCTTC.

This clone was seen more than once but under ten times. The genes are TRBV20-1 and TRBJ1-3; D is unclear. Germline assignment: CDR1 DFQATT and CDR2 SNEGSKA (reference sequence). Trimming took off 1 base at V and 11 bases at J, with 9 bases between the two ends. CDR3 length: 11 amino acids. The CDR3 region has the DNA TGCAGTGCTAGAGGAAGGGAAGCCATATATTTT. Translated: CSARGREAIYF.

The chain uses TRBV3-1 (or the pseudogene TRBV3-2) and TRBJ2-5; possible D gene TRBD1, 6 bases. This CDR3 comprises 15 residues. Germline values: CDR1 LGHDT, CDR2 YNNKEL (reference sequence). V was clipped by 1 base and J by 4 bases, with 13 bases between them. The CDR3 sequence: CASSQGWQGRETQYF. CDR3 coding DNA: TGTGCCAGCAGCCAAGGGTGGCAGGGGCGAGAGACCCAGTACTTC.

The CDR3 is CASSRNGVVGYTF. The DNA of the CDR3 is TGTGCCAGCAGCCGTAATGGGGTAGTGGGCTACACCTTC. This sequence joins TRBV7-8 and TRBJ1-2; D is undetermined. CDR3 length: 13 residues. CDR1 and CDR2 from the germline V gene are SGHVS and FQNEAQ. V was pared by 5 bases and J by 8 bases, with 15 bases between. Using reference TRBV7-8 and TRBJ1-2 for the parts outside the CDR3, the full variable domain is GAGVSQSPRYKVAKRGQDVALRCDPISGHVSLFWYQQALGQGPEFLTYFQNEAQLDKSGLPSDRFFAERPEGSVSTLKIQRTQQEDSAVYLCASSRNGVVGYTFGSGTRLTVV.

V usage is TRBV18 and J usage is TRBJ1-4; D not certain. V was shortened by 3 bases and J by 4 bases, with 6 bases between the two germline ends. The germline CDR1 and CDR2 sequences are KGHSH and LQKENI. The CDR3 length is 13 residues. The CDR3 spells CASSPGLNEKLFF. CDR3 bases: TGTGCCAGCTCACCGGGCCTTAATGAAAAACTGTTTTTT.

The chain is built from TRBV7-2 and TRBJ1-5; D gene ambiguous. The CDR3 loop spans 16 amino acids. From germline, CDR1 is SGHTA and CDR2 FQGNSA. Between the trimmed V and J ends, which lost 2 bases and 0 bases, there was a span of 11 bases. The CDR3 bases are TGTGCCAGCAGCTTAAAAGCCGACTATAGCAATCAGCCCCAGCATTTT. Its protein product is CASSLKADYSNQPQHF.

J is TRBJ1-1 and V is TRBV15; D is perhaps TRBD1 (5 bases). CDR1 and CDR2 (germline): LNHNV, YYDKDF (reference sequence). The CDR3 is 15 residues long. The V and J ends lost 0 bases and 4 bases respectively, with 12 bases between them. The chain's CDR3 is CATSRDWDYLTEAFF. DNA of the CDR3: TGTGCCACCAGCAGAGATTGGGACTATCTCACTGAAGCTTTCTTT.

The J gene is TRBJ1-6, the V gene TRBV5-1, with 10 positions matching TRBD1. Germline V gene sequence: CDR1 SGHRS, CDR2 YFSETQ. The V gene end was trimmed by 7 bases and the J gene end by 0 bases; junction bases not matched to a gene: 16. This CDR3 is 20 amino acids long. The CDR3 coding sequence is TGCGCCAGCCGCCGCCGTTCTTGGACAGGGGGAGGCTCCTATAATTCACCCCTCCACTTT. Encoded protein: CASRRRSWTGGGSYNSPLHF.

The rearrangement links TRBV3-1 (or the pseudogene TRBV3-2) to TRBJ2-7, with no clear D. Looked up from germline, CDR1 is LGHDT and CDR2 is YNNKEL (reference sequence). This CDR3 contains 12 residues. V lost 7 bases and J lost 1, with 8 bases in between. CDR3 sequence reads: CASNGNSYEQYF. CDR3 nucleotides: TGTGCCAGCAATGGGAATTCCTACGAGCAGTACTTC.

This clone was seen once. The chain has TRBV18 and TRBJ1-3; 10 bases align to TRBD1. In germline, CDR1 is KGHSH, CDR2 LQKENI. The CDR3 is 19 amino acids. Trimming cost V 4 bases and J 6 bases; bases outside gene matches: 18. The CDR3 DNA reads TGTGCCAGCTCACTACGGACCCTTCGTGAGACAGGGGGCGTAAACACCATATATTTT. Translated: CASSLRTLRETGGVNTIYF. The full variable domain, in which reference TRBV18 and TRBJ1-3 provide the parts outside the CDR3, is NAGVMQNPRHLVRRRGQEARLRCSPMKGHSHVYWYRQLPEEGLKFMVYLQKENIIDESGMPKERFSAEFPKEGPSILRIQQVVRGDSAAYFCASSLRTLRETGGVNTIYFGEGSWLTVV.

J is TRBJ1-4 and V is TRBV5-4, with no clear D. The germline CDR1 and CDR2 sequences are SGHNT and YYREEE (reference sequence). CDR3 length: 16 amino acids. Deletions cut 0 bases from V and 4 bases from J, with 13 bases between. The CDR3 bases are TGTGCCAGCAGCTTGGGCACTCTCGGAATTAATGAAAAACTGTTTTTT. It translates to CASSLGTLGINEKLFF.